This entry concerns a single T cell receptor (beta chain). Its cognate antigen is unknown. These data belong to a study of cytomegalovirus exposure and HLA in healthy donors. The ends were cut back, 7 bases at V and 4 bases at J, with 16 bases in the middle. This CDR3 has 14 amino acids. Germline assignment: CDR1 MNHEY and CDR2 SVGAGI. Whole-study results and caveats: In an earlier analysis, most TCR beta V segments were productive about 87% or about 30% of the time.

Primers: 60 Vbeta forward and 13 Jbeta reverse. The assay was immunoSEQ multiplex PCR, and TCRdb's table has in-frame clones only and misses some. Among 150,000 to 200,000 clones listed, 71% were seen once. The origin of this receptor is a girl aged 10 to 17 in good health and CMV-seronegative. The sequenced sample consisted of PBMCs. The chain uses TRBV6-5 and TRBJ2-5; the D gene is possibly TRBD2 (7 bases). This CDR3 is CASNERGAGETQYF. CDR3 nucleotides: TGTGCCAGCAACGAACGGGGGGCGGGAGAGACCCAGTACTTC.